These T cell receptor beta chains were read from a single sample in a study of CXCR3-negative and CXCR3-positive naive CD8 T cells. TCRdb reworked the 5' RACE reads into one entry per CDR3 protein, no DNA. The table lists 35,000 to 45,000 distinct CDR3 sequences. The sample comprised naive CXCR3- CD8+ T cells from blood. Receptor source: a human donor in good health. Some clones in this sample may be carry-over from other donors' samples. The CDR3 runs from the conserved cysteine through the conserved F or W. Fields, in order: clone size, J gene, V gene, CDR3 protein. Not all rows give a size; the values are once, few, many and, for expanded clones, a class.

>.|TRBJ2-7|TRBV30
CAWSLRVGIYEQYF
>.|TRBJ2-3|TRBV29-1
CSVVPGIEDTQYF
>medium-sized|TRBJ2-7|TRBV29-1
CSAGHPSYEQYF
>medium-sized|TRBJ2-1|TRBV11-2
CASSSGTGGDEQFF
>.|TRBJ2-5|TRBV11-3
CASSLVGQASGFTETQYF
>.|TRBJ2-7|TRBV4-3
CASSQDRGYEQYF
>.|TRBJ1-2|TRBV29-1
CSVERQSYGYTF
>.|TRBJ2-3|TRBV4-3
CASSQQLAGGPDTQYF
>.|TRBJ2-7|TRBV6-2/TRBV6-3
CASRRDYEQYF
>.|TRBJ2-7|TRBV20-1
CSARTGGLGEQYF
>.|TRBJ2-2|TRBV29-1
CSGARDAGELFF
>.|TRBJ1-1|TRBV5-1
CASSWDGTVNTEAFF
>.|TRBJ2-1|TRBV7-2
CASSNSGGDNNEQFF
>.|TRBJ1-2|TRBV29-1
CSVGTASYGYTF
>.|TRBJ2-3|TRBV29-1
CSVEALDGTGTDTQYF
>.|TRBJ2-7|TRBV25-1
CASSDLLAHEQYF
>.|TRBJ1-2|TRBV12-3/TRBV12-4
CASSLAQAARGPGNYGYTF